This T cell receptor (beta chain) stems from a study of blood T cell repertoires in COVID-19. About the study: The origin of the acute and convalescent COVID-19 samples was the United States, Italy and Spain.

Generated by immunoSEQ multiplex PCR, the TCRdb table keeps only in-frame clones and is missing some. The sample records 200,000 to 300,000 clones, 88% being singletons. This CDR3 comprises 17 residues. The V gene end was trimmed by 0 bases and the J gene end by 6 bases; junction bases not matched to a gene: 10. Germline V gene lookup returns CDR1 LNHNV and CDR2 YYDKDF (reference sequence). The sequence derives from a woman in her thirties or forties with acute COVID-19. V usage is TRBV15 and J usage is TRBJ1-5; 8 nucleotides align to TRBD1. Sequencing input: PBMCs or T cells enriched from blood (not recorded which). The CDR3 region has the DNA TGTGCCACCAGCAGAGATCAGGACAGGGCCTCGAGTCAGCCCCAGCATTTT. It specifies CATSRDQDRASSQPQHF.